The next 3 T cell receptor beta chains were all read from a single sample in a study of T cells in Graves' hyperthyroidism and ophthalmopathy. Amplified regions were TCR beta CDR3 sequences from RNA transcripts. HTBI primers were the set used in a first-round RT-PCR of the TCR CDR3. MiXCR was run by TCRdb on the multiplex PCR reads, yielding one entry per CDR3 protein. Of hundreds of thousands of distinct CDR3 sequences in the sample, just under 25% were seen once. Sequenced sample: blood. The source of these receptors is a man in his fifties with Graves' hyperthyroidism.

This clonotype was seen at least ten times. The V and J genes are TRBV28 and TRBJ2-5; a weak D match, TRBD1 (5 bases). CDR1 and CDR2 from the germline V gene are MDHEN and SYDVKM. V was trimmed by 2 bases and J by 5 bases, leaving 15 bases between them. This CDR3 is 15 amino acids long. The DNA of the CDR3 is TGTGCCAGCAGTTTAGATCAGGGCGGCGGCGAGACCCAGTACTTC. Translating gives CASSLDQGGGETQYF.

The gene calls are TRBV12-3 or TRBV12-4 and TRBJ1-5; perhaps TRBD1 as D (5 bases). The CDR3 spans 14 residues. Trimming removed 4 bases at V and 0 bases at J, with 7 bases between. The CDR3 sequence is CASSSDSSNQPQHF. For the CDR3, the DNA is TGTGCCAGCAGTTCCGACAGTAGCAATCAGCCCCAGCATTTT.

This rearrangement joins TRBV7-3 to TRBJ1-3, with D hard to call. The CDR3 covers 13 residues. The germline CDR1 and CDR2 sequences are SGHTA and FQGTGA. V was clipped by 8 bases and J by 2 bases, with 10 bases between them. CDR3 amino acids: CASAMRAGNTIYF. The CDR3 nucleotides are TGTGCCAGCGCCATGAGGGCTGGAAACACCATATATTTT.